The 5 T cell receptor beta chains in this list originate from one sample, sequenced in a study of cytomegalovirus exposure and HLA in healthy donors. The PCR was carried out with 60 Vbeta primers and 13 Jbeta primers. Data came from immunoSEQ multiplex PCR; TCRdb stores just in-frame clones and leaves some out. This table holds roughly 75,000 clones. Source material: PBMCs. Source of these receptors: a boy aged 5-17 years in good health and CMV-seronegative.

The gene calls are TRBV5-1 and TRBJ2-2; TRBD2 agrees at 10 bases. The length of the CDR3 is 17 residues. CDR1 and CDR2 (germline): SGHRS, YFSETQ. The V and J ends lost 0 bases and 7 bases, in that order; junction bases with no gene match: 9. CDR3 sequence (DNA): TGCGCCAGCAGCTTGGACCTAGCGGGAGTTATGGGCGGGGAGCTGTTTTTT. It specifies CASSLDLAGVMGGELFF.

This rearrangement joins TRBV2 to TRBJ2-7; D gene ambiguous. The CDR3 covers 11 residues. Germline-derived CDR1 and CDR2 are SNHLY and FYNNEI. V lost 7 bases to trimming and J lost 9 bases, with 13 bases between them. CDR3 DNA: TGTGCCAGCACCCCCGGGTCCGGGCAGTACTTC. It yields the protein CASTPGSGQYF.

The chain is built from TRBV4-1 and TRBJ2-7; D perhaps matches TRBD1 (5 bases). Trimming removed 2 bases at V and 2 bases at J, with 13 bases between. This CDR3 contains 15 residues. Germline V gene lookup returns CDR1 MGHRA and CDR2 YSYEKL. The CDR3 here is CASSQSTGITYEQYF. The DNA of the CDR3 is TGCGCCAGCAGCCAATCTACAGGAATTACCTACGAGCAGTACTTC.

The V call is TRBV6-1, the J call TRBJ2-5; 12 bases fit TRBD2. The CDR3 is 16 amino acids. CDR1 and CDR2 from the germline V gene are MNHNS and SASEGT. V shed 4 bases and J 3 bases; nucleotides not matched to a gene: 6. DNA for the CDR3: TGTGCCAGCAGTGTGGCTAGCGGGGGGGGAGAAGAGACCCAGTACTTC. Residues: CASSVASGGGEETQYF.

V gene TRBV29-1 combines with J gene TRBJ1-2, with D perhaps TRBD1 (5 bases). The CDR3 has 16 residues. Germline CDR1 SQVTM, CDR2 ANQGSEA. Trimming removed 2 bases at V and 0 bases at J, with 16 bases between. CDR3 nucleotides: TGCAGCGTTGAATCCACGATCAGGGAGGCTAACTATGGCTACACCTTC. It translates to CSVESTIREANYGYTF.